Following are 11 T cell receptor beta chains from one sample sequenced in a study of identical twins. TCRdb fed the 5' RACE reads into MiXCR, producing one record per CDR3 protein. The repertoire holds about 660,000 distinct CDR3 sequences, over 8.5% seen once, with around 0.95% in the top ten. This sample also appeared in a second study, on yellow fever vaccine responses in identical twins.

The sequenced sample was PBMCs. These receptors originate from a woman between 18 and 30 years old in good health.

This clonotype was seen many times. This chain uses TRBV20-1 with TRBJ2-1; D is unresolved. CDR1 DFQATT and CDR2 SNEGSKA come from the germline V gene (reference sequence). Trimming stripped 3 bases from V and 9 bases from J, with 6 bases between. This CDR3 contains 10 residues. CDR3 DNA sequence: TGCAGTGCTAGCCCGGGTGAGCAGTTCTTC. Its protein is CSASPGEQFF.

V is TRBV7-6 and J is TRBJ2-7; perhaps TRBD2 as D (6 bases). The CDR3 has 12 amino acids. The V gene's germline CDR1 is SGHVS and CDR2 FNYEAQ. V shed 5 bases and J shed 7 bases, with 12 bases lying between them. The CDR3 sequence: CASSAGMSEQYF. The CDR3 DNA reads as TGTGCCAGCAGCGCGGGAATGTCGGAGCAGTACTTC.

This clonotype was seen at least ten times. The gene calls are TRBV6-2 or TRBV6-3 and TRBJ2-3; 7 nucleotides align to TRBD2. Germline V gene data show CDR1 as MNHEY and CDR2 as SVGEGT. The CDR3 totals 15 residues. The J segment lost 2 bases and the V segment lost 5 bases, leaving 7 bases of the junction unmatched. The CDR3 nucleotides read TGTGCCAGCAGTCGGGGCGGGAGCATCACAGATACGCAGTATTTT. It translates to CASSRGGSITDTQYF.

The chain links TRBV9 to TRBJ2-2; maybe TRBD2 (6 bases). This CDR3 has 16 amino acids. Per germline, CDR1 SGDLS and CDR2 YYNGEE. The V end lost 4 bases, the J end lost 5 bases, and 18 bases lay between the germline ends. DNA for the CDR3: TGTGCCAGCAGCCCTACTGACTCACGGGGGACCGGGGAGCTGTTTTTT. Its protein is CASSPTDSRGTGELFF.

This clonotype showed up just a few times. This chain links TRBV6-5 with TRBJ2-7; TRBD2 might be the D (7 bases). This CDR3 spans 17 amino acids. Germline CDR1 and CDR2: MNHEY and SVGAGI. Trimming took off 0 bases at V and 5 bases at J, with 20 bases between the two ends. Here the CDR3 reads CASSYSPGTGGMDEQYF. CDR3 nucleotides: TGTGCCAGCAGTTACTCCCCCGGTACGGGGGGCATGGACGAGCAGTACTTC.

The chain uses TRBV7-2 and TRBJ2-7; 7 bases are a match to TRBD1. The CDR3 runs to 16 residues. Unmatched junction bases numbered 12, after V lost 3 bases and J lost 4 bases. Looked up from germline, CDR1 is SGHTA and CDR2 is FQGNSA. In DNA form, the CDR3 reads TGTGCCAGCAGCTTGGGCTACGGGACAGCACGGTACGAGCAGTACTTC. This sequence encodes CASSLGYGTARYEQYF. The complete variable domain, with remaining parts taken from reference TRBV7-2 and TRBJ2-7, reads GAGVSQSPSNKVTEKGKDVELRCDPISGHTALYWYRQSLGQGLEFLIYFQGNSAPDKSGLPSDRFSAERTGGSVSTLTIQRTQQEDSAVYLCASSLGYGTARYEQYFGPGTRLTVT.

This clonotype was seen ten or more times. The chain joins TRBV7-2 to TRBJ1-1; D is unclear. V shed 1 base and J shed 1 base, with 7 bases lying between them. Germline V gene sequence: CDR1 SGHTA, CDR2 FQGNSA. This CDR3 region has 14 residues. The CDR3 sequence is CASSLVLGNTEAFF. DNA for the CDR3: TGTGCCAGCAGCTTAGTGTTGGGGAACACTGAAGCTTTCTTT.

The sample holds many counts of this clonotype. The CDR3: CASSLADSVVYGYTF. CDR3 bases: TGTGCCAGCAGCTTAGCGGACAGTGTGGTCTATGGCTACACCTTC. The V gene is TRBV7-9, the J gene TRBJ1-2; TRBD1 might be the D (6 bases). Deletions cut 0 bases from V and 4 bases from J, with 12 bases between. The CDR3 contains 15 residues. Germline CDR1 SEHNR, CDR2 FQNEAQ (reference sequence).

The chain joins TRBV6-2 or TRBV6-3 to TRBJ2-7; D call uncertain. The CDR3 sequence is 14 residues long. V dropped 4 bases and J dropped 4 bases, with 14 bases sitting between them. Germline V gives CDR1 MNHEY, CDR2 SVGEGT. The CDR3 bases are TGTGCCAGCAGTTTTTGGAGTCTGGGGTACGAGCAGTACTTC. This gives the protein CASSFWSLGYEQYF.

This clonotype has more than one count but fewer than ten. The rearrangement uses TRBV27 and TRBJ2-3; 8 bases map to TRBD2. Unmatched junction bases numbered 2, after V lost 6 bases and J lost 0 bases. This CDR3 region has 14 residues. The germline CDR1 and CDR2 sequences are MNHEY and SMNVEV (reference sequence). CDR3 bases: TGTGCCAGCAGGCGGACTAGCAGCACAGATACGCAGTATTTT. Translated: CASRRTSSTDTQYF.

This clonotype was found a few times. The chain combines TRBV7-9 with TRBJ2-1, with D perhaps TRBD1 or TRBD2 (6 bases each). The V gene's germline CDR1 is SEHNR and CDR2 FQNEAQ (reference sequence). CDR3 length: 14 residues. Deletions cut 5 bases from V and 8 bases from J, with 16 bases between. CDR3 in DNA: TGTGCCAGCAGCGGACGCTTAAGGGGGGATGAGCAGTTCTTC. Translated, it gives CASSGRLRGDEQFF.